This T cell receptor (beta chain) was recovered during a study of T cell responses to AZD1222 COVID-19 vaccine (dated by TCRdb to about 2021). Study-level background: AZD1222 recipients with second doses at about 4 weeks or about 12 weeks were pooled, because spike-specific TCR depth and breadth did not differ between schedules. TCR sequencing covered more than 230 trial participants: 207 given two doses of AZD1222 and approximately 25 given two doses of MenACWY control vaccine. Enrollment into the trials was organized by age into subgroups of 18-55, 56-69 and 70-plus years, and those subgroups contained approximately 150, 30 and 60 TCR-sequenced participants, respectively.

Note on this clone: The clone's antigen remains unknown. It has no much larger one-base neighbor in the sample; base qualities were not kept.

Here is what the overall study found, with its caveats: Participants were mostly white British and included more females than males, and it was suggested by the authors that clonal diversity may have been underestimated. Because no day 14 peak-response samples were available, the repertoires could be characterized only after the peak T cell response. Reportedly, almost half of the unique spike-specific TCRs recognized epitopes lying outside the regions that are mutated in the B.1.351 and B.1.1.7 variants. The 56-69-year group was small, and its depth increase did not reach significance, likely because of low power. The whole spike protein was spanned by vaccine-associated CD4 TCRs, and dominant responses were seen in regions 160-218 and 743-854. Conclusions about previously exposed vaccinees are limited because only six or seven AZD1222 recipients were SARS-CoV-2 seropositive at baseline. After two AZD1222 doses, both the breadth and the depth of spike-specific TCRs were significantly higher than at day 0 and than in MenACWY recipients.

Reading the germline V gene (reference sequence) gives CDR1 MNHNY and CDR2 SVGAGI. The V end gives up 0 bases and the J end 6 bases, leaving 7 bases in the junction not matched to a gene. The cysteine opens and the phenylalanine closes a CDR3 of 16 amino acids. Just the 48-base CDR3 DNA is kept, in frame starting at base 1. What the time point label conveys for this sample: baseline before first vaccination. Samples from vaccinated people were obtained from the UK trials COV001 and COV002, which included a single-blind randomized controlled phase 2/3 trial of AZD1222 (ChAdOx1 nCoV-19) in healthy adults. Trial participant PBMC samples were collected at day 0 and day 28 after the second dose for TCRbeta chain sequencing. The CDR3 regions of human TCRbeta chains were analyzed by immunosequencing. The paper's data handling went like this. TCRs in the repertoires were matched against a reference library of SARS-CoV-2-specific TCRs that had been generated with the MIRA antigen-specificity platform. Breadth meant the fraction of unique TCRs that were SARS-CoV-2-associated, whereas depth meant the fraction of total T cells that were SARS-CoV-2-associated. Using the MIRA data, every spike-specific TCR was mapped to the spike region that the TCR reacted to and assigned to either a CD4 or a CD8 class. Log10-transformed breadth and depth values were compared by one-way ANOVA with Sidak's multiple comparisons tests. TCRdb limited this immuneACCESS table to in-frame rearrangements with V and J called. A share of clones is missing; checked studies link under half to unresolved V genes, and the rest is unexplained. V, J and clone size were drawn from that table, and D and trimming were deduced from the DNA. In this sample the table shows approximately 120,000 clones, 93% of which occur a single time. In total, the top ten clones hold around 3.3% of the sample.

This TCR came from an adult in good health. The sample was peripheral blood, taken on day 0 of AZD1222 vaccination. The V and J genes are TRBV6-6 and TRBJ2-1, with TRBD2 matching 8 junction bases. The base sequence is TGTGCCAGCAGTTACTCTTCGGGACTAGGGGTCAATGAGCAGTTCTTC. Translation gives CASSYSSGLGVNEQFF.